This TCR beta chain was retrieved from a study of T cells in Graves' hyperthyroidism and ophthalmopathy. Patients showing uncontrolled infection, other autoimmune disease, pregnancy or lactation were ineligible. The study based diagnoses on clinical symptoms, serum thyroxine and TRAb, thyroid ultrasound and orbital computed tomography. This clonotype was picked up many times. Its antigen is as yet unknown. The CDR3 contains 16 residues. Trimming took 0 bases from V and 5 from J; bases not matched to a gene: 2. TCR beta CDR3 regions were amplified from RNA transcripts. TCR CDR3 regions were first amplified by RT-PCR with HTBI primers. MiXCR was run by TCRdb on the multiplex PCR reads, yielding one entry per CDR3 protein. This table holds about 570,000 distinct CDR3 sequences, more than 45% found once. Whole-study results and caveats: Most expanded thyroid clonotypes above 0.001 also appeared in blood.

The specimen sequenced was peripheral blood or thyroid tissue (not recorded which). This TCR came from an adult woman with Graves' disease, either hyperthyroidism or ophthalmopathy (not recorded which). The chain uses TRBV12-3 or TRBV12-4 and TRBJ1-6, with 9 bases that match TRBD1. DNA of the CDR3: TGTGCCAGCAGTTTAGCGGGACAGGGCAATAATTCACCCCTCCACTTT. Residues: CASSLAGQGNNSPLHF.